This T cell receptor (beta chain) was documented in a study of CXCR3-negative and CXCR3-positive naive CD8 T cells. Looking at the study overall: Libraries each contributed about 1.5 +/- 0.3 million TRB reads, for about 135 million in total.

Per the germline V gene, CDR1 is DFQATT and CDR2 is SNEGSKA (reference sequence). This CDR3 contains 13 residues. Details on this clonotype: Its antigen is still unknown.

Libraries of TRB cDNA were made by 5' RACE and carried UMIs. Following a re-call of the 5' RACE reads, TCRdb has one entry per CDR3 protein and lacks DNA. In total, the table holds about 89,000 distinct CDR3 sequences. General study points: More hydrophobic TRB CDR3s occurred in CXCR3-positive than in CXCR3-negative naive cells. TCR strength was inferred from TRB CDR3 properties, while surface CD5 was comparable between naive subsets. Much lower diversity was found in memory CD8+ cells, while both naive subsets had comparably high diversity. Once cells were cryopreserved, CXCR3 expression went down partly, and most assays used fresh PBMCs.

The source material was naive CXCR3+ CD8+ T cells from blood. Subset: CD45RO-CCR7+CD27+CD95- naive CD8+ T cells expressing CXCR3 (TNR3+). This TCR came from a human donor in good health. Some clones in this sample may be carry-over from other donors' samples. The chain couples TRBV20-1 to TRBJ2-7. This CDR3 is CSARDPSSYEQYF.